Included here is one T cell receptor beta chain sequence, with context. The specificity of this receptor is unknown. There are no base qualities to consult, and no much larger clone falls within one base. The cohort comprised 550 to 700 healthy bone marrow donors. Cohort members were all nominally healthy when sampled, although unrecorded immune exposures were likely present. The donor was CMV seronegative and was included in the group of a few hundred seronegative cohort members. Every donor gave a peripheral blood sample, and the peripheral blood mononuclear cells from that sample were used for TCR beta sequencing. The Qiagen DNeasy Blood Extraction Kit was used to extract genomic DNA from the blood cell samples. This record comes from a study of cytomegalovirus exposure and HLA in healthy donors (dated by TCRdb to about 2017). Turning to the overall study: According to an earlier analysis of 550 to 750 of the donors, roughly 180 million T cells yielded 117 million unique TCR beta sequences and 276 Gb of sequence data. The number of donors typed differed by locus, with about 629-630 for A, B, C, DRB1 and DQB1, 522 for DQA1, 600 to 610 for DPA1, and around 430 for DPB1. The study used immunosequencing to profile the T cell repertoires of under 700 subjects and linked those repertoires to cytomegalovirus serostatus. A separate validation cohort of 100 to 150 different subjects was used in addition to the roughly 700-subject first cohort. To decide whether each TCR beta V gene segment behaved as functional or pseudogenic, an earlier analysis of some 540 of the donors relied on high-throughput TCR beta sequencing. Donor age, sex, ethnicity and CMV serostatus were compiled alongside the repertoire data. About 5 DR-DQ haplotypes were handled as single units for association and clustering, since linkage in the cohort was strong. A later analysis re-examined previously published TCR beta repertoires from around 670 donors and added high-resolution HLA genotyping to investigate patterns of TCR occurrence. An early release covering 550 to 700 HLA-typed donors comprised 250 to 350 gigabases of sequencing data and about 90 million unique TCR sequences. The aim of the study was to test whether cataloging public T cell receptors could identify signatures of past pathogen exposure. HLA typing included class I and class II loci at four-digit resolution. The study combined high-throughput TCR immunosequencing, statistical association of individual TCRs with disease status, and machine learning to predict cytomegalovirus infection status. Among the roughly 390 genotyped donors, about 85% belonged to the genetic ancestry cluster associated with self-reported Caucasian donors. A later genetic analysis took genome-wide SNP genotypes for about three fifths of the 666 donors and used that subset as a discovery cohort. In the later analysis, no new phenotypic data were used to find candidate immune exposures; instead, reliance was placed on TCR beta sequences and their occurrence across donors. All discovery cohort repertoires had been generated on a single sequencing platform. On average, 235,054 unique TCR beta nucleotide sequences were sequenced per donor among a few hundred genotyped donors of the cohort, with 15% to 20% of those sequences being non-productive. What the authors observed across the whole study: In a later analysis, the rate of TCR association differed among HLA loci, with DRB1 alleles having the most associated TCRs and HLA-C alleles having the fewest. A later analysis reported that several top co-occurrence clusters appeared linked to parvovirus B19, influenza, CMV and Epstein-Barr virus. In an earlier analysis of about 540 of the donors, most TCR beta V segments were observed in productive rearrangements about 87% or about 30% of the time, broadly matching IMGT annotations. Three of the identified cytomegalovirus-associated TCR beta chains were confirmed in vitro to be specific for cytomegalovirus antigens. According to a later analysis, most CMV-associated TCR beta chains appeared to be HLA-restricted, and the HLA associations seemed to be driven largely by CMV exposure. Because HLA typing was unavailable for some donors at each locus, only the typed subset was used in association tests. Roughly uniform sequencing depth across donors was assumed in presence/absence analyses, although this assumption may not hold. A further reported finding was that TCR beta sequences accurately predicted the HLA-A and HLA-B alleles for most subjects in the first cohort. This cohort had only TCR beta chains sequenced, and the lack of alpha or paired-chain data limited which features could be detected. The sequencing pipeline was judged likely to have produced a cluster of highly shared sequence variants as a technical artifact. Immune exposure information for the cohort was limited to CMV serostatus. A later genetic analysis reported fewer N-insertions in productive TCRs among donors in an Asian-associated ancestry cluster than the roughly 700-donor mean. Assigning TCR associations to individual alleles was difficult when HLA alleles, especially DR and DQ, strongly co-occurred. V-gene and J-gene trimming of TCR beta chains was associated with a missense DCLRE1C variant in a later genetic analysis, and the association was replicated in an independent cohort. It was suggested by the authors that the approach could potentially be generalized to other disease states and immunological phenotypes. In a later analysis, HLA-associated TCR beta chains were found to be more clonally expanded and to have lower generation probabilities than equally common non-associated chains. The 87-base-pair reads could not distinguish some IMGT-functional V segments, including TRBV6-2 and TRBV6-3, so those segments were excluded. Because counts were too low, roughly 18 rarely observed V segments, including chromosome 9 orphons, were left out of the earlier analysis of 500 to 750 of the donors. In a later analysis, about 17,000 TCR beta sequences were associated with specific HLA alleles at a false discovery rate of 0.05. Linkage disequilibrium might explain the correlated functional status among segregating V segments, but an unknown experimental factor could not be ruled out. The classifier was reported to diagnose cytomegalovirus status with high specificity and sensitivity in both the original and validation cohorts. The study gave a list of under 200 TCR beta chains associated with cytomegalovirus. Across donors, most TCR sequences were observed very rarely, whereas some public TCRs were present in many individuals.

Library preparation was by the immunoSEQ multiplex PCR assay. For the multiplex PCR, a mixture combining 60 forward primers for TCR Vbeta segments and 13 reverse primers for TCR Jbeta segments was used. Amplification of the CDR3 region of rearranged TCR beta genes was performed with a multiplex PCR assay on genomic DNA. The Illumina HiSeq System was used to sequence the amplified TCR beta libraries as 87-base-pair reads. In the authors' own workflow: A later analysis counted about 76 million unique TCR beta chains across the 640 or so repertoires, and around 9.9 million of these chains were shared by at least two donors. A nearest-neighbor algorithm error-corrected the raw reads and collapsed the reads into unique sequences, merging closely related sequences to remove PCR and sequencing errors. CDR3 sequences were aligned to IMGT reference sequences to assign V, D and J gene segments. Each retained sequence needed at least a six-nucleotide match to both a V gene segment and a J gene segment. Rearrangements were called productive when the CDR3 lacked stop codons and stayed in frame with V and J; all others were non-productive. Following IMGT convention, CDR3 was defined as the stretch from the second conserved V-encoded cysteine to the conserved J-encoded phenylalanine. Sequences without an unambiguous match to a single V gene segment were excluded from the earlier analysis of about 600 of the donors. In an earlier analysis of around 600 of the donors, V segments were called functional above 56.7% productive rearrangements and were called segregating when the between-donor standard deviation exceeded 5%. To diagnose cytomegalovirus status from the catalog of TCR beta chain sequences, a statistical classification framework was built. In a later analysis, V and J genes were assigned by comparing TCR nucleotide sequences against IMGT/GENE-DB human TR gene sequences. A later analysis assigned CDR3 sequences and most-parsimonious VDJ recombination scenarios with the TCRdist pipeline. A later analysis defined each TCR beta chain by its CDR3 amino acid sequence plus V-gene family, and excluded reads lacking a unique V-gene family. As a way to deal with suspected cross-contamination and a sequencing artifact, a later analysis dropped under 600 nucleotide sequences that were highly shared and had low generation probability. In a later analysis, a clonal expansion index for each public chain was calculated from normalized within-repertoire ranks of inferred template counts. A later analysis computed generation probabilities with a VDJ recombination model fitted to out-of-frame rearrangements, and checked the results against IGoR. In a later analysis, hypergeometric tests were used to score TCR-TCR, TCR-HLA and TCR-CMV co-occurrence, with a repertoire-size bias correction applied to TCR pairs. False discovery rates were estimated in a later analysis by permuting HLA or CMV assignments 20 times. In a later analysis, co-occurring TCRs were grouped with DBSCAN, and TCRdist sequence similarity was added when clustering was performed within HLA-allele-positive subsets. Co-occurrence clustering excluded repertoires with fewer than 30,000 or more than 120,000 public chains, plus five with anomalous nucleotide sharing. TCRdb stores this immuneACCESS table with in-frame sequences only. Part of the clones is absent; in the studies checked, under half of the shortfall reflects unresolved V genes, and no reason is known for the rest. V, J and clone size are those of that table, while D and trimming were read from the DNA. Within this sample are 200,000 to 300,000 clones, with roughly 73% of them counted one time only. The top ten constitute about 0.47% of the sample.

The CDR3 holds 15 amino acids from the cysteine to the phenylalanine. Of the read, only the CDR3 DNA is kept; its 45 bases are in frame from base 1. The junction carries 11 bases between V and J, which are trimmed by 1 base and 2 bases respectively. CDR1 and CDR2 were assigned from the germline V gene as SGHAT and FQNNGV. The sequence came from a boy aged 5-17 years in good health and CMV-seronegative. The receptor chain draws on TRBV11-2 and TRBJ1-2, and the D gene may be TRBD1, 6 bases matching. Sequenced input: PBMCs. The CDR3 loop reads CASSLVGQRNYGYTF. The sequenced DNA: TGTGCCAGCAGCTTAGTCGGACAGAGAAACTATGGCTACACCTTC.